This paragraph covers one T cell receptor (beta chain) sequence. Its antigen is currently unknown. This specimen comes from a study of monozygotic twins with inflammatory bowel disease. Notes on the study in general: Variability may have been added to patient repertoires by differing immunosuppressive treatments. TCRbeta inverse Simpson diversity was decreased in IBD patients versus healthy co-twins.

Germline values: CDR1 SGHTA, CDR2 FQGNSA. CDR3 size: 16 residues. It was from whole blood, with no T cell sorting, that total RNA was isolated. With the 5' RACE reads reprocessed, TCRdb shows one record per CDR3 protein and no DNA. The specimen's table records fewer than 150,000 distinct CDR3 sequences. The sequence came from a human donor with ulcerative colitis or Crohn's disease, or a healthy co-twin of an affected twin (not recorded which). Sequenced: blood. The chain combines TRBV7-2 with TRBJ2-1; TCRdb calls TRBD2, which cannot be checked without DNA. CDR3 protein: CASSLLGPTGIDEQFF.